This T cell receptor beta chain was sequenced for a study of T-cell reconstitution after alpha-beta-depleted transplantation in children. This clonotype was observed many times. Construction of the TCRbeta library involved unique molecular identifiers. TCRdb re-called the PCR reads with MiXCR, one entry per CDR3 protein. The data contain around 440,000 distinct CDR3 sequences, roughly 10% of them singletons. The CDR3 has 15 amino acids. Trimming left V 4 bases short and J 9 bases short, with 16 bases between. CDR1 and CDR2 from the germline V gene are LGHNA and YSLEER. The starting material was PBMCs, obtained before TCRalphabeta/CD19-depleted stem cell transplant. The chain recombines TRBV4-3 with TRBJ1-6; weak D call: TRBD1 (6 bases). The source is a child aged 2 to 15 with inherited bone marrow failure, due to receive a stem cell transplant. The DNA of the CDR3 is TGCGCCAGCAGCCGGGAAAGGACAGCCACTTCACCCCTCCACTTT. It specifies CASSRERTATSPLHF.